The clone carrying this T cell receptor (beta chain) was counted between two and nine times. The target antigen is unknown. The sample is drawn from a study of beta chain features in type 1 diabetes. Study-wide results and limits: Naive, central memory and regulatory TCRB repertoires appeared more similar among patients than healthy donors. HLA influence on TCRB rearrangement stayed unresolved here.

Trimming cost V 4 bases and J 0 bases, with 15 bases left between them. Per germline, CDR1 KGHSH and CDR2 LQKENI. The CDR3 sequence is 17 residues long. All of the isolated RNA was reverse transcribed, so expressed TCRB transcripts were sequenced. There were several million reads on average in the naive, central memory and regulatory T cell samples. Clones were sequenced by immunoSEQ multiplex PCR, and TCRdb holds only the in-frame ones, with some missing. The sample holds hundreds of thousands of clones, around 68% seen once. Sorting with CD45RO/CCR7/CD25/CD127/CD95/CD27 yielded naive, central memory, regulatory and stem-like memory CD4+ cells.

Sequenced material: naive CD4+ T cells from blood. This receptor was obtained from a man younger than 40 in good health. This chain uses TRBV18 with TRBJ2-2; D not certain. CDR3 nucleotides: TGTGCCAGCTCACTAAAGGGCGGAACCGCGAACACCGGGGAGCTGTTTTTT. It encodes CASSLKGGTANTGELFF.